This entry lists 27 T cell receptor beta chains sequenced from one sample in a study of cytomegalovirus exposure and HLA in healthy donors (TCRdb year 2017). The library relied on the immunoSEQ multiplex PCR assay. For the multiplex PCR, a mixture combining 60 forward primers for TCR Vbeta segments and 13 reverse primers for TCR Jbeta segments was used. Drawn from immuneACCESS, this table holds only the in-frame rearrangements with V and J called that TCRdb kept. Clones are partly lost; checked studies trace under half to an unresolved V gene and leave the rest unexplained. For this sample there are 100,000 to 150,000 clones; roughly 79% appear just once. The ten largest clones capture about 0.63% of the sample. Sequenced: PBMCs. Receptor source: a man in his late teens or twenties in good health and CMV-seronegative.

V is TRBV5-6 and J is TRBJ1-2; D uncertain. The V and J ends lost 4 bases and 0 bases respectively, with 13 bases between them. Germline V gene sequence: CDR1 SGHDT, CDR2 YYEEEE. This CDR3 comprises 15 residues. The DNA for the CDR3 is TGTGCCAGCAGCCGGGAACGTGGGCCTAACTATGGCTACACCTTC. As protein: CASSRERGPNYGYTF.

V usage is TRBV29-1 and J usage is TRBJ2-5; 13 nucleotides align to TRBD2. Per germline, CDR1 SQVTM and CDR2 ANQGSEA. The ends lost 5 bases at V and 0 bases at J; junction bases unmatched: 3. The CDR3 is made up of 15 amino acids. The CDR3 loop is CSVMTSGGNQETQYF. Written as DNA, the CDR3 is TGCAGCGTTATGACTAGCGGGGGGAACCAAGAGACCCAGTACTTC.

This clone came up once. V is TRBV2 and J is TRBJ2-2; maybe TRBD2 (6 bases). There are 13 residues in the CDR3. V was clipped by 8 bases and J by 1 base, with 8 bases between them. Germline CDR1 reads SNHLY; CDR2 reads FYNNEI. The CDR3 DNA follows: TGTGCCAGCCGGCGGGAGAACACCGGGGAGCTGTTTTTT. Translated: CASRRENTGELFF.

The chain links TRBV5-8 to TRBJ1-6, with 7 nucleotides matching TRBD1. The CDR3 has 15 residues. Germline CDR1 SGHTS, CDR2 YDEGEE. The junction had 4 bases not matched to a gene; V was cut back by 0 bases and J by 7 bases. The CDR3 DNA is TGTGCCAGCAGCTTGGGACAGGGCTCGAATTCACCCCTCCACTTT. Amino acids: CASSLGQGSNSPLHF.

This chain uses TRBV7-2 with TRBJ1-2, with D possibly being TRBD1 (5 bases). Per germline, CDR1 SGHTA and CDR2 FQGNSA. Between the trimmed V and J ends, which lost 5 bases and 4 bases, there was a span of 14 bases. This CDR3 spans 14 amino acids. The CDR3 reads CASSGRVAGYGYTF. CDR3 DNA sequence: TGTGCCAGCAGCGGCAGGGTGGCTGGCTATGGCTACACCTTC.

This chain joins TRBV6-5 and TRBJ2-2, with a tentative D call TRBD1 (6 bases). Trimming shortened V by 7 bases and J by 1 base, and 10 bases separated the two germline ends. Germline CDR1 is MNHEY and CDR2 is SVGAGI. The CDR3 loop spans 14 amino acids. The DNA for the CDR3 is TGTGCCAGCACACGGACAGTGAACACCGGGGAGCTGTTTTTT. Its translation is CASTRTVNTGELFF.

The CDR3 loop reads CASSLGRTEAFF. The CDR3 DNA reads as TGCGCCAGCAGCTTGGGGAGGACTGAAGCTTTCTTT. The gene calls are TRBV5-1 and TRBJ1-1; D remains ambiguous. The CDR3 totals 12 residues. CDR1 and CDR2 (germline): SGHRS, YFSETQ. V was shortened by 0 bases and J by 5 bases, with 5 bases between the two germline ends.

This chain links TRBV5-1 with TRBJ2-5; 7 nucleotides agree with TRBD2. This CDR3 has 16 residues. Germline CDR1 is SGHRS and CDR2 is YFSETQ. The junction had 9 bases not matched to a gene; V was cut back by 0 bases and J by 4 bases. The CDR3 loop reads CASSLAGGAGRETQYF. The DNA of the CDR3 is TGCGCCAGCAGCTTGGCGGGAGGAGCGGGCAGAGAGACCCAGTACTTC.

This clone was recorded once. The J gene is TRBJ1-2, the V gene TRBV28, with D uncertain. This CDR3 comprises 13 residues. Germline CDR1 is MDHEN and CDR2 is SYDVKM. The V and J ends lost 3 bases and 4 bases respectively, with 9 bases between them. The CDR3 DNA follows: TGTGCCAGCAGTTTCGAACAGTCCTATGGCTACACCTTC. Protein product: CASSFEQSYGYTF.

This sequence joins TRBV4-1 and TRBJ2-5; 8 bases align to TRBD2. The germline CDR1 and CDR2 sequences are MGHRA and YSYEKL. Unmatched junction bases numbered 8, after V lost 4 bases and J lost 1 base. The CDR3 runs 16 residues. As DNA, the CDR3 is TGCGCCAGCAGCCGTCCGGGACTAGTGGGCCAAGAGACCCAGTACTTC. This translates into CASSRPGLVGQETQYF.

The V gene is TRBV7-2, the J gene TRBJ1-2, with TRBD1 identical over 7 bases. In germline, CDR1 is SGHTA, CDR2 FQGNSA. The CDR3 has 13 amino acids. Unmatched junction bases numbered 3, after V lost 4 bases and J lost 4 bases. The chain's CDR3 is CASSSGQVYGYTF. The CDR3 region has the DNA TGTGCCAGCAGCTCAGGACAGGTCTATGGCTACACCTTC.

The gene calls are TRBV27 and TRBJ1-1; D uncertain. The V end was cut by 3 bases, the J end by 2 bases, with 7 bases between. The CDR3 length is 13 residues. Per the germline V gene, CDR1 is MNHEY and CDR2 is SMNVEV (reference sequence). DNA of the CDR3: TGTGCCAGCAGTTTGTTTCCTAACACTGAAGCTTTCTTT. Residues: CASSLFPNTEAFF.

V usage is TRBV19 and J usage is TRBJ1-6; 9 bases fit TRBD1. The CDR3 length is 15 residues. The germline V gene encodes CDR1 LNHDA and CDR2 SQIVND (reference sequence). V gave up 3 bases and J gave up 7 bases; unmatched junction bases: 4. The CDR3 nucleotides are TGTGCCAGTAGTATGGGACAGGGATCGAATTCACCCCTCCACTTT. It is translated as CASSMGQGSNSPLHF.

This clone was counted a single time. V gene TRBV7-9 combines with J gene TRBJ2-2, with D possibly matching TRBD2 (6 bases). The CDR3 has 15 residues. Trimming cost V 5 bases and J 6 bases, with 16 bases left between them. Germline CDR1 SEHNR, CDR2 FQNEAQ (reference sequence). The CDR3 DNA follows: TGTGCCAGCAGCCCGGGACTTCCTATGCCCGGGGAGCTGTTTTTT. Protein sequence: CASSPGLPMPGELFF.

The genes are TRBV30 and TRBJ2-7, with 10 bases identical to TRBD2. In germline, CDR1 is GTSNPN, CDR2 SVGIG (reference sequence). V gave up 2 bases and J gave up 3 bases; unmatched junction bases: 4. The CDR3 extends over 14 amino acids. For the CDR3, the DNA is TGTGCCTGGAGTCTGGAGCGGGGGGGCTACGAGCAGTACTTC. This translates into CAWSLERGGYEQYF.

The V call is TRBV11-2, the J call TRBJ1-4, with D possibly being TRBD1 (6 bases). Germline-derived CDR1 and CDR2 are SGHAT and FQNNGV. The V gene lost 5 bases and the J gene lost 6 bases, with 16 bases spanning the gap. The CDR3 is made up of 15 amino acids. The CDR3 sequence: CASSRAGGGDEKLFF. In DNA form, the CDR3 reads TGTGCCAGCAGCCGAGCCGGCGGGGGCGATGAAAAACTGTTTTTT. Drawing the rest from reference TRBV11-2 and TRBJ1-4, the complete variable domain is EAGVAQSPRYKIIEKRQSVAFWCNPISGHATLYWYQQILGQGPKLLIQFQNNGVVDDSQLPKDRFSAERLKGVDSTLKIQPAKLEDSAVYLCASSRAGGGDEKLFFGSGTQLSVL.

The chain employs TRBV27 and TRBJ2-7; possible D gene TRBD2, 5 bases. Between the trimmed V and J ends, which lost 5 bases and 3 bases, there was a span of 20 bases. Germline V CDR1 and CDR2: MNHEY, SMNVEV (reference sequence). The CDR3 runs 16 residues. The CDR3 here is CASSALRRYAFYEQYF. CDR3 bases: TGTGCCAGCAGTGCCCTCCGGAGGTATGCCTTCTACGAGCAGTACTTC.

V usage is TRBV20-1 and J usage is TRBJ1-1, with D tentatively TRBD1 (5 bases). Trimming removed 6 bases at V and 8 bases at J, with 13 bases between. The CDR3 totals 11 residues. Germline V gene lookup returns CDR1 DFQATT and CDR2 SNEGSKA (reference sequence). The CDR3 coding sequence is TGCAGTGCCAGATGGGGCAGAGAAGCTTTCTTT. Its protein product is CSARWGREAFF.

V gene TRBV5-4 combines with J gene TRBJ2-7; TRBD1 might be the D (6 bases). Germline loops: CDR1 SGHNT, CDR2 YYREEE (reference sequence). V lost 0 bases and J lost 2, with 12 bases in between. This CDR3 is built from 15 residues. This chain's CDR3 is CASSLGPGAPYEQYF. In DNA, the CDR3 is TGTGCCAGCAGCTTGGGACCAGGGGCTCCCTACGAGCAGTACTTC.

The chain carries TRBV19 and TRBJ1-5; 10 nucleotides align to TRBD1. V was pared by 5 bases and J by 6 bases, with 7 bases of the junction left unmatched. CDR1 is LNHDA and CDR2 is SQIVND in the germline V gene (reference sequence). The CDR3 length is 15 residues. CDR3 amino acids: CASSFRGQGGQPQHF. As DNA, the CDR3 is TGTGCCAGTAGTTTCCGAGGACAGGGGGGTCAGCCCCAGCATTTT.

A single count supports this clone. This sequence joins TRBV4-3 and TRBJ2-7, with D hard to call. CDR1 and CDR2 from the germline V gene are LGHNA and YSLEER. This CDR3 has 17 residues. V gave up 3 bases and J gave up 6 bases, with 24 bases separating them. The CDR3 region has the DNA TGCGCCAGCAGCCAGACCCAGTGGCGGCCCCTTCCTCTCGAGCAGTACTTC. Translated, it gives CASSQTQWRPLPLEQYF.

The chain combines TRBV27 with TRBJ2-5, with D possibly being TRBD2 (5 bases). The J call is uncertain, as TRBJ2-7 better fits the DNA end. The CDR3 has 14 residues. Germline loops: CDR1 MNHEY, CDR2 SMNVEV (reference sequence). This chain's CDR3 is CASSSFRLSYEQYF. CDR3 nucleotide sequence: TGTGCCAGCAGTAGCTTCCGACTATCCTACGAGCAGTACTTC.

The V call is TRBV23-1, the J call TRBJ1-2; D unresolved. TRBV23-1 is designated an ORF whose function remains uncertain. The CDR3 is 11 amino acids. V was trimmed by 1 base and J by 8 bases, leaving 5 bases between them. CDR3 nucleotides: TGCGCCAGCAGTCAATTCAGAGGCTACACCTTC. Protein: CASSQFRGYTF.

The chain carries TRBV7-2 and TRBJ1-2, with a weak D call TRBD1 (5 bases). Trimming left V 0 bases short and J 4 bases short, with 15 bases between. CDR1 and CDR2 from the germline V gene are SGHTA and FQGNSA. This CDR3 region has 16 residues. CDR3 sequence reads: CASSLAQGEVGYGYTF. In nucleotides, the CDR3 is TGTGCCAGCAGCTTAGCTCAGGGCGAGGTTGGCTATGGCTACACCTTC. The full variable domain, its missing parts supplied by reference TRBV7-2 and TRBJ1-2, is GAGVSQSPSNKVTEKGKDVELRCDPISGHTALYWYRQSLGQGLEFLIYFQGNSAPDKSGLPSDRFSAERTGGSVSTLTIQRTQQEDSAVYLCASSLAQGEVGYGYTFGSGTRLTVV.

This chain connects TRBV9 to TRBJ2-1; 7 bases line up with TRBD2. Per germline, CDR1 SGDLS and CDR2 YYNGEE. The length of the CDR3 is 15 residues. With 1 base clipped from V and 5 bases from J, the junction kept 6 bases outside the gene matches. The CDR3 reads CASSVYFRGDNEQFF. Written as DNA, the CDR3 is TGTGCCAGCAGCGTATATTTTCGGGGGGACAATGAGCAGTTCTTC.

CDR3 residues: CATSTNLRFPEGDFYGYTF. The CDR3 region has the DNA TGTGCCACCAGCACCAATCTAAGGTTCCCCGAGGGAGACTTCTATGGCTACACCTTC. The chain uses TRBV15 and TRBJ1-2; D is unresolved. The CDR3 has 19 residues. Germline V lookup: CDR1 LNHNV, CDR2 YYDKDF (reference sequence). With 4 bases removed from V and 4 bases from J, the gap between germline ends came to 28 bases.

This chain uses TRBV6-6 with TRBJ1-4, with D uncertain. Per the germline V gene, CDR1 is MNHNY and CDR2 is SVGAGI (reference sequence). Trimming left V 4 bases short and J 0 bases short, with 12 bases between. The CDR3 runs to 16 residues. In DNA, the CDR3 is TGTGCCAGCAGTTCAATTACACACGCAACTAATGAAAAACTGTTTTTT. Protein: CASSSITHATNEKLFF.